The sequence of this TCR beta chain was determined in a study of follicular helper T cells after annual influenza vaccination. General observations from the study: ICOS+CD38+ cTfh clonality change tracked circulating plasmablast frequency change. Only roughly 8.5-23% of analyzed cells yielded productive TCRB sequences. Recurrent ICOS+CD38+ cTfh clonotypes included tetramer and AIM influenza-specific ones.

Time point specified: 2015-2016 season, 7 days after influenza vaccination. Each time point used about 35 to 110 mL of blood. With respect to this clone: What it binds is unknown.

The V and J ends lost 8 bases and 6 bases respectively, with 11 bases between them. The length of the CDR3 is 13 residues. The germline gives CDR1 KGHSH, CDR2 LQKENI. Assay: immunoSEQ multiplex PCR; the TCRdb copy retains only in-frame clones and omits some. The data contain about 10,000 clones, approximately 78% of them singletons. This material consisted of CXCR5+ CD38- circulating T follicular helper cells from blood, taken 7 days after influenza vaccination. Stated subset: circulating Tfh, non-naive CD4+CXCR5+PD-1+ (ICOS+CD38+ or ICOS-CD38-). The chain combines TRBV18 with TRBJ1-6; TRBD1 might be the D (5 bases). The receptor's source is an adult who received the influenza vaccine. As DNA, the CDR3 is TGTGCCAGCGCTAGGGACGGTAATTCACCCCTCCACTTT. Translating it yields CASARDGNSPLHF.